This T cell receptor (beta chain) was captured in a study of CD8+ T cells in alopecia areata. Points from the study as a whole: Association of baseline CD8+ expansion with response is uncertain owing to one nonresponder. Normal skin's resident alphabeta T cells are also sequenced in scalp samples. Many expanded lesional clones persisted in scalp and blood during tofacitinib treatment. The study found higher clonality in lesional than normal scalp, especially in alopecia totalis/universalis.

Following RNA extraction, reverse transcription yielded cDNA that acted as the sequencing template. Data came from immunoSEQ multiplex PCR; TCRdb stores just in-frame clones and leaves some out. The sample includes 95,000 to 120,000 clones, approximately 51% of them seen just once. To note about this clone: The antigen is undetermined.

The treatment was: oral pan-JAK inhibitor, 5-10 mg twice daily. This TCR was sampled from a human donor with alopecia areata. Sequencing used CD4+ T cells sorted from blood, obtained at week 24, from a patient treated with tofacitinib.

For the CDR3, the DNA is TGCGCCAGCAGCTTGATCCCCAAAGGGGCCGGGGAGCTGTTTTTT. Translation: CASSLIPKGAGELFF. The J gene is TRBJ2-2, the V gene TRBV5-1; perhaps TRBD1 as D (5 bases). The germline V gene encodes CDR1 SGHRS and CDR2 YFSETQ. The CDR3 has 15 residues. Trimming took 1 base from V and 6 from J, leaving 13 bases between them.